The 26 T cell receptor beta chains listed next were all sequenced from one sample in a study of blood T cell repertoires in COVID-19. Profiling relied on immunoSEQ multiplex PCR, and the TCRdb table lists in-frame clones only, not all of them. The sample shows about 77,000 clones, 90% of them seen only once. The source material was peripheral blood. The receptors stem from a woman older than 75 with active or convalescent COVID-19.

CDR3 nucleotide sequence: TGTGCCAGTGAAGGGACAGGGGCTGGAAACACCATATATTTT. Protein product: CASEGTGAGNTIYF. The chain links TRBV2 to TRBJ1-3; 10 bases align to TRBD1. Trimming took 9 bases from V and 2 from J; bases not matched to a gene: 4. Germline CDR1 reads SNHLY; CDR2 reads FYNNEI. This CDR3 has 14 amino acids.

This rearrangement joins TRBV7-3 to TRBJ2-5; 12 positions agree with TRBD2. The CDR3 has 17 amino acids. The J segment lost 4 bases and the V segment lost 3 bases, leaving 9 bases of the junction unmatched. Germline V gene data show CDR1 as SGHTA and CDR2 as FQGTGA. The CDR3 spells CASSFGTSGSERETQYF. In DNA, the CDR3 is TGTGCCAGCAGCTTCGGGACTAGCGGGTCTGAAAGAGAGACCCAGTACTTC.

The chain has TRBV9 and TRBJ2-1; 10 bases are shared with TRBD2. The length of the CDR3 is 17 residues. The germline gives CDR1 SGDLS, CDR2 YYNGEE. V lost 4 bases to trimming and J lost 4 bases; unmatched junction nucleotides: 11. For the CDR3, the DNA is TGTGCCAGCAGCTTAGGATTAGCGGGGGGCTCTTACAATGAGCAGTTCTTC. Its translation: CASSLGLAGGSYNEQFF.

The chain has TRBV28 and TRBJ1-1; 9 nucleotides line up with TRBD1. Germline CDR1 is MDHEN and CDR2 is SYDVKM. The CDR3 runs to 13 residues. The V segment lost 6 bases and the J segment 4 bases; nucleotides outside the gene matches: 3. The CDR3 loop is CASSLTGGTEAFF. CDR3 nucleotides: TGTGCCAGCAGCCTGACAGGGGGCACTGAAGCTTTCTTT.

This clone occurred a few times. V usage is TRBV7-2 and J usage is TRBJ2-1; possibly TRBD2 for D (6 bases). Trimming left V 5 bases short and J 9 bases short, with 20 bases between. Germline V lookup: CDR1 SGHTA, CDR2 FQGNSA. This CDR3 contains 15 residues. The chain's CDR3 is CASSQGLAVSVEQFF. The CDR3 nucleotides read TGTGCCAGCAGCCAGGGACTGGCTGTCTCCGTTGAGCAGTTCTTC.

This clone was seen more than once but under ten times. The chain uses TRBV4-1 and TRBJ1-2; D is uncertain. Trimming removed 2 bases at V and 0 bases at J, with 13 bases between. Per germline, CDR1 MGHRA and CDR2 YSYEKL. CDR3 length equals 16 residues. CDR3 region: CASSQSWAAANYGYTF. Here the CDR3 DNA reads TGCGCCAGCAGCCAATCTTGGGCAGCCGCTAACTATGGCTACACCTTC.

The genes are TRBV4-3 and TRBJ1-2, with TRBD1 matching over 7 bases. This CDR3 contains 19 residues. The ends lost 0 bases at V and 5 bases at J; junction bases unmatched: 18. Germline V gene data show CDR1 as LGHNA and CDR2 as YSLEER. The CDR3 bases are TGCGCCAGCAGCCAAGATATAGCGCAGGGGGTCCCCACCGAGTATGGCTACACCTTC. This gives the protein CASSQDIAQGVPTEYGYTF.

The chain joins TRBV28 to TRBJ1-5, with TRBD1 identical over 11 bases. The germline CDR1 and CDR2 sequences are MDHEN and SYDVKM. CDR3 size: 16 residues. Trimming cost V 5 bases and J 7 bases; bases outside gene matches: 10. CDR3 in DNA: TGTGCCAGCAGTCTGGGGGACAGGGGGAGCTACCAGCCCCAGCATTTT. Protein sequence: CASSLGDRGSYQPQHF.

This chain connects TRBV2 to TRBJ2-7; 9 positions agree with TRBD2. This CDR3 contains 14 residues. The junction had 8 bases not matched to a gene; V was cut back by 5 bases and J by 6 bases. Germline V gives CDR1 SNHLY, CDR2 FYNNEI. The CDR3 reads CASSPPGTSREQYF. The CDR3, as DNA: TGTGCCAGCAGTCCCCCCGGGACTAGCCGCGAGCAGTACTTC.

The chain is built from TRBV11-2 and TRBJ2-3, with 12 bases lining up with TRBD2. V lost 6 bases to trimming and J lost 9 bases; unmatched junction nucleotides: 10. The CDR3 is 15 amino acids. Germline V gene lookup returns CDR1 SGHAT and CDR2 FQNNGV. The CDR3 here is CASRSSGGGVRTQYF. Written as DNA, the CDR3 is TGTGCCAGCAGGTCTAGCGGGGGGGGCGTAAGGACGCAGTATTTT.

CDR3 nucleotides: TGTGCCAGCTCACTAGGACAGGGAGGTCATCAGCCCCAGCATTTT. Protein sequence: CASSLGQGGHQPQHF. The J gene is TRBJ1-5, the V gene TRBV18; 8 bases map to TRBD1. CDR3 length equals 15 residues. Germline-derived CDR1 and CDR2 are KGHSH and LQKENI. J was trimmed by 5 bases and V by 4 bases; bases with no gene match: 7.

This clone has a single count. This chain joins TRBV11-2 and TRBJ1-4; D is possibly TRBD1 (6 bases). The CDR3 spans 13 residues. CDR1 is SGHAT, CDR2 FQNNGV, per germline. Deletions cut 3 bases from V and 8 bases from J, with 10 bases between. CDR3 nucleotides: TGTGCCAGCAGCTTTGAACAGGGAGAAAAACTGTTTTTT. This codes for CASSFEQGEKLFF.

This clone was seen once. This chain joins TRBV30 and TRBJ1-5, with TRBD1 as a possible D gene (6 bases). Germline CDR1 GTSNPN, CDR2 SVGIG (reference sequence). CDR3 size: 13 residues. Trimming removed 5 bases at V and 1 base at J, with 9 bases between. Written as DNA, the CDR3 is TGTGCCTGGGCGGACAGCAGCAATCAGCCCCAGCATTTT. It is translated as CAWADSSNQPQHF.

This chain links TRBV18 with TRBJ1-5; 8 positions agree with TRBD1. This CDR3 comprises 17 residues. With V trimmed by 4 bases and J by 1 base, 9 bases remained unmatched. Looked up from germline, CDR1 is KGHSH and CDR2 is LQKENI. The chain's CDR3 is CASSLKSGTGSNQPQHF. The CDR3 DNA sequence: TGTGCCAGCTCACTGAAGTCCGGGACAGGCAGCAATCAGCCCCAGCATTTT.

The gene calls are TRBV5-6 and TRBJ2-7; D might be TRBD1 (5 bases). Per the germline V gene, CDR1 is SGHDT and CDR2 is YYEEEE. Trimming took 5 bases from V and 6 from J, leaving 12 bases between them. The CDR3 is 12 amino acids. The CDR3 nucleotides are TGTGCCAGCAGTTTAGGGGCAGTCGAGCAGTACTTC. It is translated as CASSLGAVEQYF. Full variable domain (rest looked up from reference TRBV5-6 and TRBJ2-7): DAGVTQSPTHLIKTRGQQVTLRCSPKSGHDTVSWYQQALGQGPQFIFQYYEEEERQRGNFPDRFSGHQFPNYSSELNVNALLLGDSALYLCASSLGAVEQYFGPGTRLTVT.

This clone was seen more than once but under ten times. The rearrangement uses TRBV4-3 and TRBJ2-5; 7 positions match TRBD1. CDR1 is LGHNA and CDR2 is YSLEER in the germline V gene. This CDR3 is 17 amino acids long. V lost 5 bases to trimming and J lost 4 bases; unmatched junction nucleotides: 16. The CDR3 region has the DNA TGCGCCAGCAGCAAGTCGACAGGGCCTTATGTCTCAGAGACCCAGTACTTC. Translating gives CASSKSTGPYVSETQYF.

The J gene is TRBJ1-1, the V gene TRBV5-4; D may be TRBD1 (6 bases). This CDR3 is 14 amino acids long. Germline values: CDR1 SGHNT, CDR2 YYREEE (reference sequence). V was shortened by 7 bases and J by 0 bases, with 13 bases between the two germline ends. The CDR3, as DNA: TGTGCCAGCTATGTTGACAGGCTGAACACTGAAGCTTTCTTT. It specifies CASYVDRLNTEAFF.

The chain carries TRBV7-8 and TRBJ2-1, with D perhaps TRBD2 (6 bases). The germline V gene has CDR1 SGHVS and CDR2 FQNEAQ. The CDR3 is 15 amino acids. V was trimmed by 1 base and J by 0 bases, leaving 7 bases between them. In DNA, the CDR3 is TGTGCCAGCAGCTTAGGGAGGGGCTCCTACAATGAGCAGTTCTTC. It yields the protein CASSLGRGSYNEQFF.

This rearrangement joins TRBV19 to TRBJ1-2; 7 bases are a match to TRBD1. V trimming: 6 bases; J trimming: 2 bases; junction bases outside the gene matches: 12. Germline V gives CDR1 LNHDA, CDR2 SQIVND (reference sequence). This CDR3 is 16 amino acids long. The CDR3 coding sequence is TGTGCCAGTAGCCTCCCAGGGGGGACGGAGAACTATGGCTACACCTTC. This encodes CASSLPGGTENYGYTF. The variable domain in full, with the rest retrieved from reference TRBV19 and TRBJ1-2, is DGGITQSPKYLFRKEGQNVTLSCEQNLNHDAMYWYRQDPGQGLRLIYYSQIVNDFQKGDIAEGYSVSREKKESFPLTVTSAQKNPTAFYLCASSLPGGTENYGYTFGSGTRLTVV.

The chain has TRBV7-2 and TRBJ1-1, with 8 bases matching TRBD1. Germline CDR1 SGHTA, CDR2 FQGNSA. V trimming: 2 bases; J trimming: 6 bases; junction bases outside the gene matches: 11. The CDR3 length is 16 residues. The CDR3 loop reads CASSLKDRASSPEAFF. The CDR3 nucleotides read TGTGCCAGCAGCTTAAAGGACAGGGCGAGTAGCCCTGAAGCTTTCTTT.

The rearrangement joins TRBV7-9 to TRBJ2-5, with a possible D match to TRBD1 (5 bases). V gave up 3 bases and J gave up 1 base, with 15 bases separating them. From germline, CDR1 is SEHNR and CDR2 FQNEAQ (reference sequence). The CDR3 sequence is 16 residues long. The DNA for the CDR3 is TGTGCCAGCAGCTTGACCCAGGGTTTCCTCCAAGAGACCCAGTACTTC. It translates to CASSLTQGFLQETQYF.

The CDR3 coding sequence is TGTGCCAGCAGCCAGCATGGGGAGGTTTCCTACAATGAGCAGTTCTTC. It encodes CASSQHGEVSYNEQFF. The V and J genes are TRBV3-1 (or the pseudogene TRBV3-2) and TRBJ2-1; the D gene is possibly TRBD2 (6 bases). Germline values: CDR1 LGHDT, CDR2 YNNKEL (reference sequence). This CDR3 spans 16 amino acids. Trimming left V 3 bases short and J 1 base short, with 13 bases between.

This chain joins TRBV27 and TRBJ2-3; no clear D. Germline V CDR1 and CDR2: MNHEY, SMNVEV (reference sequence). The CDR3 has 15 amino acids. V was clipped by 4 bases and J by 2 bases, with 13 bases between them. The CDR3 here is CASSWKTALTDTQYF. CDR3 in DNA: TGTGCCAGCAGTTGGAAGACTGCCCTCACAGATACGCAGTATTTT.

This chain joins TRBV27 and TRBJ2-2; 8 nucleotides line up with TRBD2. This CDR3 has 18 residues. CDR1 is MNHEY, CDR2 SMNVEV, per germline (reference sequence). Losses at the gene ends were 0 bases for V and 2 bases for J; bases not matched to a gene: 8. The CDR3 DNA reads TGTGCCAGCAGTTTATCGCCAGCGGGGGCTCGAAACACCGGGGAGCTGTTTTTT. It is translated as CASSLSPAGARNTGELFF.

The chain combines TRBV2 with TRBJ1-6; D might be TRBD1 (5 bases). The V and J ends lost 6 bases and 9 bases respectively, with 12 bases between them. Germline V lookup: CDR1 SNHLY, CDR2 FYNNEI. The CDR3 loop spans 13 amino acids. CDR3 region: CASRDLGGSPLHF. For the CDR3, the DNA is TGTGCCAGCAGGGACTTGGGGGGTTCACCCCTCCACTTT.

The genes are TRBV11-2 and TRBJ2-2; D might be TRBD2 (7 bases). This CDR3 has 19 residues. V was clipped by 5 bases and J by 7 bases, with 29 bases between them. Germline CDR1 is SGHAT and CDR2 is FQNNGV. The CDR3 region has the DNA TGTGCCAGCAGCCAACCCTTCTTCGGCGGGGGCCGAACGGGCGGGGAGCTGTTTTTT. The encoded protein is CASSQPFFGGGRTGGELFF. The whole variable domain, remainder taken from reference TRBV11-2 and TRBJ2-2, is EAGVAQSPRYKIIEKRQSVAFWCNPISGHATLYWYQQILGQGPKLLIQFQNNGVVDDSQLPKDRFSAERLKGVDSTLKIQPAKLEDSAVYLCASSQPFFGGGRTGGELFFGEGSRLTVL.